This section outlines one T cell receptor beta chain sequence together with its context. Its antigen is not identified. This record comes from a study of cytomegalovirus exposure and HLA in healthy donors. Study outcomes and limitations: In a later analysis, DRB1 alleles had the most associated TCRs; HLA-C alleles the fewest.

Researchers ran the PCR with 60 Vbeta and 13 Jbeta primers. The data were produced by immunoSEQ multiplex PCR, yet TCRdb's version contains in-frame clones alone and is incomplete. The sample has approximately 150,000 clones, approximately 79% seen once. This CDR3 has 12 amino acids. Germline V gene data show CDR1 as MNHNS and CDR2 as SASEGT. This TCR was recovered from a human donor in good health. V usage is TRBV6-1 and J usage is TRBJ2-5; 11 nucleotides agree with TRBD1. The J call may be incorrect, as the DNA end agrees better with TRBJ2-7. Material: PBMCs. The CDR3 DNA reads TGTGCCAGCAGAGGGACAGGGGGCGAGCAGTACTTC. It specifies CASRGTGGEQYF.